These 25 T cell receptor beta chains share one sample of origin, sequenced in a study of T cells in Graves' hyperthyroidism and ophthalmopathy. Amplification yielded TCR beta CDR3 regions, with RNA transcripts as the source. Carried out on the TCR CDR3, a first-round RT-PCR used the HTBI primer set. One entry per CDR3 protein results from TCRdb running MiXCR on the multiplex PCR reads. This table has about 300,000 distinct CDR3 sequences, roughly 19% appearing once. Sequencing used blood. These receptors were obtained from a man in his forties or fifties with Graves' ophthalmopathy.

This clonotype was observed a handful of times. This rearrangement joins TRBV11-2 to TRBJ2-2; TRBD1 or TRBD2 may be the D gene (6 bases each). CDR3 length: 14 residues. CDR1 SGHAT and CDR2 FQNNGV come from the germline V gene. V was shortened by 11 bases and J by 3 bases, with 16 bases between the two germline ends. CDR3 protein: CASRGTIYTGELFF. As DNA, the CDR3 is TGTGCCTCCCGCGGGACAATTTACACCGGGGAGCTGTTTTTT.

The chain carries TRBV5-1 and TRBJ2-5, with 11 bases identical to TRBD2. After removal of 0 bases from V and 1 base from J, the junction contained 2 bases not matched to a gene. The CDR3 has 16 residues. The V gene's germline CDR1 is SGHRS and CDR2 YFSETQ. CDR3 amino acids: CASSLGSGRAQETQYF. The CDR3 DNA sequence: TGCGCCAGCAGCTTGGGTAGCGGGAGGGCCCAAGAGACCCAGTACTTC. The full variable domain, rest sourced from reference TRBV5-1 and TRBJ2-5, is KAGVTQTPRYLIKTRGQQVTLSCSPISGHRSVSWYQQTPGQGLQFLFEYFSETQRNKGNFPGRFSGRQFSNSRSEMNVSTLELGDSALYLCASSLGSGRAQETQYFGPGTRLLVL.

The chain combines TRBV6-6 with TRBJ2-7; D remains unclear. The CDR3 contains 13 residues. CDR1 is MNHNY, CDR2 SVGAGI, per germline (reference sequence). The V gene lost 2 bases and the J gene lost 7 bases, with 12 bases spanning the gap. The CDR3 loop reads CASSYKSALEQYF. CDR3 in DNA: TGTGCCAGCAGTTACAAATCAGCACTGGAGCAGTACTTC.

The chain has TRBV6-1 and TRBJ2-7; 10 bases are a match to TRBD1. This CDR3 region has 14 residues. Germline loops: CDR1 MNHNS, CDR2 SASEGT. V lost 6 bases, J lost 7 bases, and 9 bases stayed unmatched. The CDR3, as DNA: TGTGCCAGCAGCTCCGGGACAGGGGTGAGGGAGCAGTACTTC. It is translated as CASSSGTGVREQYF.

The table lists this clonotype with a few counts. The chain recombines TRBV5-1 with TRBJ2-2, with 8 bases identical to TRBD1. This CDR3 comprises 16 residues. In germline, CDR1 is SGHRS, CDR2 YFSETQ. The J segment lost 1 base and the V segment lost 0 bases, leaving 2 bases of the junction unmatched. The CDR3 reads CASSLGDRGNTGELFF. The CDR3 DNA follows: TGCGCCAGCAGCTTGGGAGACAGGGGGAACACCGGGGAGCTGTTTTTT.

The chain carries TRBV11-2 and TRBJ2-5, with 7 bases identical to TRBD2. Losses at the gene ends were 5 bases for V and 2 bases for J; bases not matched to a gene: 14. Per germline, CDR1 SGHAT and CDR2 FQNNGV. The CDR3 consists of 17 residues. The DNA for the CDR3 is TGTGCCAGCAGCACAGAGCGTGGACTAGTTTTTCAAGAGACCCAGTACTTC. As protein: CASSTERGLVFQETQYF.

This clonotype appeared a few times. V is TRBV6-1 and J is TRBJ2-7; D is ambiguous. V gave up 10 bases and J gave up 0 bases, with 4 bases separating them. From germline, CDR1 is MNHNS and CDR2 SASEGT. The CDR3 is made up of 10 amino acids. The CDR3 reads CATGSYEQYF. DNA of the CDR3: TGTGCCACCGGCTCCTACGAGCAGTACTTC.

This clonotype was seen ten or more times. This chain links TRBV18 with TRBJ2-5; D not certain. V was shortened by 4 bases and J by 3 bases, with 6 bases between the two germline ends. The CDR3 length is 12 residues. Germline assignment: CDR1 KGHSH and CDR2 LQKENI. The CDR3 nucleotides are TGTGCCAGCTCACGGAAGAAAGAGACCCAGTACTTC. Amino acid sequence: CASSRKKETQYF.

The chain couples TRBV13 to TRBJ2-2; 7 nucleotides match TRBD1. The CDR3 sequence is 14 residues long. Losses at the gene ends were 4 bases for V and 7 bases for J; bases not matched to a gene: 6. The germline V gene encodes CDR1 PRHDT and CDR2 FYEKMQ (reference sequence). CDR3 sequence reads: CASSSDRVGGELFF. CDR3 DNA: TGTGCCAGCAGCTCCGACAGGGTGGGCGGGGAGCTGTTTTTT.

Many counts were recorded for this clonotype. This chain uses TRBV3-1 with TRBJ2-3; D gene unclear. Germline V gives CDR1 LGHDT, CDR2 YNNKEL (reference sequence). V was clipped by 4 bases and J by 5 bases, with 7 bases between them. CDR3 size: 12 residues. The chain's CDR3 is CASSPAVDTQYF. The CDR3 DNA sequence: TGTGCCAGCAGCCCTGCCGTAGATACGCAGTATTTT.

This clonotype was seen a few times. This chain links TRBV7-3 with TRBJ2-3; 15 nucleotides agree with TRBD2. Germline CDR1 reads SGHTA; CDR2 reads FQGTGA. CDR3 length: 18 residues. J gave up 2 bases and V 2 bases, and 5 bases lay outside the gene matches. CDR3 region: CASSLRGLAGGNTDTQYF. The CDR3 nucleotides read TGTGCCAGCAGCTTACGGGGACTAGCGGGAGGAAACACAGATACGCAGTATTTT.

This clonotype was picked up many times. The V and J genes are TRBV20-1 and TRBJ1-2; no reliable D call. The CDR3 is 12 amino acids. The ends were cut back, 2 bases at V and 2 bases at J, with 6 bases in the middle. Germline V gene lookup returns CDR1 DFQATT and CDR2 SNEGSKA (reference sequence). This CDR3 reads CSARTANYGYTF. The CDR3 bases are TGCAGTGCTAGAACGGCCAACTATGGCTACACCTTC.

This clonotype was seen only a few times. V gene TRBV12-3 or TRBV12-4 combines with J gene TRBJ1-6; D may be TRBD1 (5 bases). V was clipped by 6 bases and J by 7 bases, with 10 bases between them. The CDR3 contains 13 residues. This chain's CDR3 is CASRTGGNSPLHF. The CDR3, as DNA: TGTGCCAGCAGGACGGGGGGGAATTCACCCCTCCACTTT.

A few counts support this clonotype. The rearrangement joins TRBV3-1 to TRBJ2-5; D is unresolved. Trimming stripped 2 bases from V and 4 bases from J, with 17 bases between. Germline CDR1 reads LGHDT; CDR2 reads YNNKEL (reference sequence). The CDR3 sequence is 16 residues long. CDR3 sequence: CASSQPPSPRRETQYF. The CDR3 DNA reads TGTGCCAGCAGCCAACCTCCGTCCCCGAGGAGAGAGACCCAGTACTTC.

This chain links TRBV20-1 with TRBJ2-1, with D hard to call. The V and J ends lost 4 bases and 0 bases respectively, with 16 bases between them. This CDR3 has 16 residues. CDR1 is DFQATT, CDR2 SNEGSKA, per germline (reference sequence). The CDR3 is CSAIPSPRSSYNEQFF. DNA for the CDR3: TGCAGTGCTATCCCCTCACCTAGGAGCTCCTACAATGAGCAGTTCTTC.

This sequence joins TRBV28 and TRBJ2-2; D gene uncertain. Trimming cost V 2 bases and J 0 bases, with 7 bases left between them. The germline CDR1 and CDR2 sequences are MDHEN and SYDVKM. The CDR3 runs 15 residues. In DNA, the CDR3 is TGTGCCAGCAGTTTAGTCCTAACGAACACCGGGGAGCTGTTTTTT. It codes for CASSLVLTNTGELFF.

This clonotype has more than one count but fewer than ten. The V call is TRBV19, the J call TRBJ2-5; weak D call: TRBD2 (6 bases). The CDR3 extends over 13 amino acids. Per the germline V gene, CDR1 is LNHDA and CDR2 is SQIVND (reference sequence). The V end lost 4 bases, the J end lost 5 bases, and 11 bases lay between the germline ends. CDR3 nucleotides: TGTGCCAGTAGTACCACTAGCACGGAGACCCAGTACTTC. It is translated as CASSTTSTETQYF.

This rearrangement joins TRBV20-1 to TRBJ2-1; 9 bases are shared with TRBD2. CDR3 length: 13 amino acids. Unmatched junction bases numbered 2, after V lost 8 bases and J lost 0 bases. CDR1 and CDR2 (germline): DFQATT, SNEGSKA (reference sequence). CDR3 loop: CSTLAGSYNEQFF. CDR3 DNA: TGCAGTACACTAGCGGGCTCCTACAATGAGCAGTTCTTC.

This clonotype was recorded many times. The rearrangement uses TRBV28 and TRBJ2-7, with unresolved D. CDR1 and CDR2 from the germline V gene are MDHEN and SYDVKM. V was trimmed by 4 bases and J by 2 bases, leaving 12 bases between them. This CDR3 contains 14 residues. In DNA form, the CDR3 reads TGTGCCAGCAGTTCCCTACCAGAAACCTACGAGCAGTACTTC. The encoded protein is CASSSLPETYEQYF.

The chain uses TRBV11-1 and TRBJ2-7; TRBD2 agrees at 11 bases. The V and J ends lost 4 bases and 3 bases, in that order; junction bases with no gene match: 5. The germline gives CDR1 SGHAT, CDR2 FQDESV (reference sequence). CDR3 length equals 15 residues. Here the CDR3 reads CASSSGTSGYYEQYF. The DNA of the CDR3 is TGTGCCAGCAGCTCCGGGACTAGCGGTTACTACGAGCAGTACTTC.

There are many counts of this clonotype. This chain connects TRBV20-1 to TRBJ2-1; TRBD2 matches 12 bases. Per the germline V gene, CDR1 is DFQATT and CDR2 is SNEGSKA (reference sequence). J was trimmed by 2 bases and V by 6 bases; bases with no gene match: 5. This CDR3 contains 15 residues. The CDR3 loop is CSAPLAGGTYNEQFF. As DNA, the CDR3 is TGCAGTGCGCCTCTAGCGGGAGGGACCTACAATGAGCAGTTCTTC.

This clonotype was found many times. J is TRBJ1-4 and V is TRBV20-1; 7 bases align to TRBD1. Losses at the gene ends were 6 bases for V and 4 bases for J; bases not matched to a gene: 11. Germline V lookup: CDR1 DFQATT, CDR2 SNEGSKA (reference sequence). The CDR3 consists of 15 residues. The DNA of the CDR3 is TGCAGTGCGCCCGGACAGACAGGGATTAATGAAAAACTGTTTTTT. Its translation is CSAPGQTGINEKLFF.

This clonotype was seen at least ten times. The DNA for the CDR3 is TGTGCCAGCAGCCGACGGGGGAATGAAAAACTGTTTTTT. This encodes CASSRRGNEKLFF. The rearrangement links TRBV11-1 to TRBJ1-4; tentative D call: TRBD1 (5 bases). Trimming cost V 5 bases and J 5 bases, with 9 bases left between them. Germline-derived CDR1 and CDR2 are SGHAT and FQDESV (reference sequence). This CDR3 is built from 13 residues. The full variable domain, its missing parts supplied by reference TRBV11-1 and TRBJ1-4, is EAEVAQSPRYKITEKSQAVAFWCDPISGHATLYWYRQILGQGPELLVQFQDESVVDDSQLPKDRFSAERLKGVDSTLKIQPAELGDSAMYLCASSRRGNEKLFFGSGTQLSVL.

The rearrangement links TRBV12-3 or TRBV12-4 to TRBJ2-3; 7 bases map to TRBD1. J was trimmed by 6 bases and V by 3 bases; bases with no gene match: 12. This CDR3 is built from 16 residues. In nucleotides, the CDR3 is TGTGCCAGCAGTTTGTGGGCCGGACAGGCCGGGGATACGCAGTATTTT. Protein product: CASSLWAGQAGDTQYF.

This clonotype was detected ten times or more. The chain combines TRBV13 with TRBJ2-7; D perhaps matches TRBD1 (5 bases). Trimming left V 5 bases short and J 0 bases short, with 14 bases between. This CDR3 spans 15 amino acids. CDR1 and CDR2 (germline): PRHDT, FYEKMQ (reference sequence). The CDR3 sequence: CASSPARGASYEQYF. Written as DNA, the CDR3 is TGTGCCAGCAGCCCGGCAAGGGGCGCCTCCTACGAGCAGTACTTC. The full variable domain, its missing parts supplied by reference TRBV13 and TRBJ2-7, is AAGVIQSPRHLIKEKRETATLKCYPIPRHDTVYWYQQGPGQDPQFLISFYEKMQSDKGSIPDRFSAQQFSDYHSELNMSSLELGDSALYFCASSPARGASYEQYFGPGTRLTVT.